Listed here are 26 T cell receptor beta chains from one sample, sequenced in a study of breast tumors, draining lymph nodes, adjacent tissues. Samples came from axillary lymph nodes draining the breast cancer. MiXCR was run by TCRdb on the multiplex PCR reads, yielding one entry per CDR3 protein. The sample includes 170,000 or so distinct CDR3 sequences, approximately 33% of them seen just once. What was sequenced was axillary lymph node tissue. All receptors come from a female donor with breast cancer. Some clones in this sample may be carry-over from other donors' samples.

The V call is TRBV5-1, the J call TRBJ1-3; unclear D gene. V was pared by 1 base and J by 8 bases, with 19 bases between. CDR1 and CDR2 (germline): SGHRS, YFSETQ. The CDR3 totals 16 residues. The chain's CDR3 is CASSLTREADGYTIYF. CDR3 bases: TGCGCCAGCAGCTTGACGCGGGAAGCAGATGGCTACACCATATATTTT. The entire variable domain, with the rest obtained from reference TRBV5-1 and TRBJ1-3, is as follows: KAGVTQTPRYLIKTRGQQVTLSCSPISGHRSVSWYQQTPGQGLQFLFEYFSETQRNKGNFPGRFSGRQFSNSRSEMNVSTLELGDSALYLCASSLTREADGYTIYFGEGSWLTVV.

This clonotype was observed a handful of times. The chain carries TRBV5-4 and TRBJ1-2; D is perhaps TRBD1 (6 bases). Germline loops: CDR1 SGHNT, CDR2 YYREEE (reference sequence). The CDR3 totals 20 residues. Trimming removed 1 base from V and 0 bases from J, with 25 bases in between. The CDR3 DNA follows: TGTGCCAGCAGCTTGCGCAGAGGGGGGGGGGGAGGAAGAGCTAACTATGGCTACACCTTC. This codes for CASSLRRGGGGGRANYGYTF. Complete variable domain (other parts from reference TRBV5-4 and TRBJ1-2): ETGVTQSPTHLIKTRGQQVTLRCSSQSGHNTVSWYQQALGQGPQFIFQYYREEENGRGNFPPRFSGLQFPNYSSELNVNALELDDSALYLCASSLRRGGGGGRANYGYTFGSGTRLTVV.

This clonotype has ten or more counts. The V gene is TRBV7-2, the J gene TRBJ2-4, with D perhaps being TRBD1 or TRBD2 (5 bases each). This CDR3 comprises 17 residues. V was clipped by 7 bases and J by 6 bases, with 25 bases between them. Germline lookup yields CDR1 SGHTA and CDR2 FQGNSA. CDR3 DNA: TGTGCCAGCACCATGGCAGGGAGTTCTAGGGTAGGAAACATTCAGTACTTC. It translates to CASTMAGSSRVGNIQYF.

This clonotype was seen ten or more times. The chain employs TRBV10-3 and TRBJ2-1; 11 bases match TRBD2. V lost 3 bases to trimming and J lost 4 bases; unmatched junction nucleotides: 5. The germline gives CDR1 ENHRY, CDR2 SYGVKD. The CDR3 runs to 16 residues. CDR3 residues: CAISDALAGAYNEQFF. CDR3 nucleotide sequence: TGTGCCATCAGTGATGCACTAGCGGGAGCGTACAATGAGCAGTTCTTC.

This rearrangement joins TRBV30 to TRBJ2-1, with D unclear. The germline V gene has CDR1 GTSNPN and CDR2 SVGIG (reference sequence). The CDR3 totals 14 residues. V was cut by 3 bases and J by 0 bases, with 9 bases left in between. CDR3 in amino acids: CAWRGPSSYNEQFF. The CDR3, as DNA: TGTGCCTGGAGAGGGCCGAGCTCCTACAATGAGCAGTTCTTC.

To note about this clonotype: Here the CDR3 omits its conserved ending phenylalanine or tryptophan, so a read error is the likely source. The V call is TRBV5-4, the J call TRBJ2-2; TRBD1 matches 7 bases. The CDR3 length is 14 residues. Germline CDR1 is SGHNT and CDR2 is YYREEE (reference sequence). After removal of 5 bases from V and 6 bases from J, the junction contained 7 bases not matched to a gene. The CDR3 is CASRKMQGAGELFY. The CDR3, as DNA: TGTGCCAGCAGGAAAATGCAGGGGGCCGGGGAGCTGTTTTAT.

This clonotype was detected ten times or more. This rearrangement joins TRBV6-5 to TRBJ1-3; tentative D call: TRBD1 (5 bases). The germline V gene has CDR1 MNHEY and CDR2 SVGAGI. The CDR3 is made up of 15 amino acids. V lost 2 bases and J 2 bases, leaving 10 bases between the germline ends. The CDR3: CASSYGAGTGNTIYF. The CDR3 nucleotides read TGTGCCAGCAGTTACGGGGCTGGTACTGGAAACACCATATATTTT.

This sequence joins TRBV6-2 or TRBV6-3 and TRBJ2-7; D possibly uses TRBD1 or TRBD2 (5 bases each). CDR1 is MNHEY and CDR2 is SVGEGT in the germline V gene. This CDR3 contains 14 residues. The V and J ends lost 6 bases and 4 bases respectively, with 16 bases between them. CDR3 amino acids: CASSSGLADYEQYF. The CDR3 coding sequence is TGTGCCAGCAGCTCGGGGCTAGCAGATTACGAGCAGTACTTC.

This clonotype appeared many times. This chain uses TRBV7-9 with TRBJ2-1; D might be TRBD1 or TRBD2, each matching 5 bases. The V and J ends lost 7 bases and 0 bases respectively, with 7 bases between them. This CDR3 is 13 amino acids long. The germline V gene encodes CDR1 SEHNR and CDR2 FQNEAQ (reference sequence). This CDR3 is CASMGVSYNEQFF. The CDR3, as DNA: TGTGCCAGCATGGGGGTCTCCTACAATGAGCAGTTCTTC.

The chain has TRBV19 and TRBJ1-6; D may be TRBD1 (6 bases). CDR3 size: 15 residues. V was trimmed by 5 bases and J by 7 bases, leaving 15 bases between them. In germline, CDR1 is LNHDA, CDR2 SQIVND (reference sequence). For the CDR3, the DNA is TGTGCCAGTAGTTTCTACAGGGAGGGGAATTCACCCCTCCACTTT. Translation gives CASSFYREGNSPLHF.

This clonotype was observed once. The junction shows a germline mismatch at one end, possibly a read error. The CDR3 protein is CAISDPGGPTDTQFF. Written as DNA, the CDR3 is TGTGCCATCAGTGATCCGGGGGGGCCCACAGATACGCAGTTCTTC. The V call is TRBV24-1, the J call TRBJ2-1; 8 bases line up with TRBD2. Germline CDR1 is KGHDR and CDR2 is SFDVKD. This CDR3 region has 15 residues.

The rearrangement joins TRBV7-9 to TRBJ1-1; D might be TRBD1 (5 bases). Germline V gene sequence: CDR1 SEHNR, CDR2 FQNEAQ (reference sequence). The CDR3 runs to 14 residues. V was clipped by 6 bases and J by 0 bases, with 11 bases between them. Here the CDR3 reads CASRLGEMNTEAFF. The CDR3 bases are TGTGCCAGCAGGCTAGGGGAGATGAACACTGAAGCTTTCTTT. The full variable domain, rest sourced from reference TRBV7-9 and TRBJ1-1, is DTGVSQNPRHKITKRGQNVTFRCDPISEHNRLYWYRQTLGQGPEFLTYFQNEAQLEKSRLLSDRFSAERPKGSFSTLEIQRTEQGDSAMYLCASRLGEMNTEAFFGQGTRLTVV.

This clonotype was detected once. The chain links TRBV2 to TRBJ2-7, with 9 bases fitting TRBD1. CDR3 length equals 21 residues. Germline values: CDR1 SNHLY, CDR2 FYNNEI. Trimming removed 5 bases from V and 2 bases from J; junction bases left unmatched: 25. The CDR3 here is CASSRGIGPDRGSSQAYEQYF. CDR3 sequence (DNA): TGTGCCAGCAGTAGGGGTATAGGCCCGGACAGGGGATCGAGCCAGGCCTACGAGCAGTACTTC.

The chain has TRBV5-1 and TRBJ2-1, with 10 bases aligning to TRBD2. Germline assignment: CDR1 SGHRS and CDR2 YFSETQ. J was trimmed by 6 bases and V by 5 bases; bases with no gene match: 2. The CDR3 runs 13 residues. This CDR3 reads CASRLAGSNEQFF. CDR3 coding DNA: TGCGCCAGCAGACTAGCGGGAAGCAATGAGCAGTTCTTC. The full variable domain, rest sourced from reference TRBV5-1 and TRBJ2-1, is KAGVTQTPRYLIKTRGQQVTLSCSPISGHRSVSWYQQTPGQGLQFLFEYFSETQRNKGNFPGRFSGRQFSNSRSEMNVSTLELGDSALYLCASRLAGSNEQFFGPGTRLTVL.

This clonotype appeared many times. The rearrangement links TRBV5-8 to TRBJ2-1, with 10 bases fitting TRBD1. J gave up 8 bases and V 4 bases, and 12 bases lay outside the gene matches. From germline, CDR1 is SGHTS and CDR2 YDEGEE. This CDR3 comprises 16 residues. The CDR3 reads CASSTGQGMVIHEQFF. The CDR3 coding sequence is TGTGCCAGCAGCACGGGACAGGGGATGGTCATCCATGAGCAGTTCTTC. Full variable domain (outside the CDR3, taken from reference TRBV5-8 and TRBJ2-1): EAGVTQSPTHLIKTRGQQATLRCSPISGHTSVYWYQQALGLGLQFLLWYDEGEERNRGNFPPRFSGRQFPNYSSELNVNALELEDSALYLCASSTGQGMVIHEQFFGPGTRLTVL.

The chain couples TRBV18 to TRBJ1-1; the D is unclear. Germline assignment: CDR1 KGHSH and CDR2 LQKENI. V was pared by 4 bases and J by 5 bases, with 11 bases between. This CDR3 has 13 amino acids. The chain's CDR3 is CASSQHSTTEAFF. DNA for the CDR3: TGTGCCAGCTCACAGCACAGTACAACTGAAGCTTTCTTT. The full variable domain, completed using reference TRBV18 and TRBJ1-1, is NAGVMQNPRHLVRRRGQEARLRCSPMKGHSHVYWYRQLPEEGLKFMVYLQKENIIDESGMPKERFSAEFPKEGPSILRIQQVVRGDSAAYFCASSQHSTTEAFFGQGTRLTVV.

Note on this clonotype: A much larger clone is a single base away; this may be a read error. The chain combines TRBV6-5 with TRBJ2-2; 11 nucleotides agree with TRBD1. Losses at the gene ends were 5 bases for V and 6 bases for J; bases not matched to a gene: 5. CDR1 is MNHEY and CDR2 is SVGAGI in the germline V gene. The CDR3 contains 15 residues. The CDR3 DNA is TGTGCCAGCAGTCACGAGGACAGGGGGCCCGGGGAGCTGTTTTTT. Translation gives CASSHEDRGPGELFF.

For this clonotype: A much larger clone sits a single nucleotide away, making a read error possible. V gene TRBV20-1 combines with J gene TRBJ2-1; 7 bases agree with TRBD2. CDR1 and CDR2 from the germline V gene are DFQATT and SNEGSKA (reference sequence). The length of the CDR3 is 14 residues. The CDR3 spells CSAAREGSYTEQFF. The CDR3 nucleotides are TGCAGTGCTGCCAGGGAGGGTTCCTACACTGAGCAGTTCTTC.

In this sample, this clonotype is medium-sized. The chain is built from TRBV7-8 and TRBJ2-7; D not certain. Germline V gene sequence: CDR1 SGHVS, CDR2 FQNEAQ. The V end was cut by 4 bases, the J end by 3 bases, with 13 bases between. This CDR3 contains 14 residues. The CDR3: CASSSSGRLYEQYF. CDR3 nucleotides: TGTGCCAGCAGCTCGTCAGGACGGCTCTACGAGCAGTACTTC.

This clonotype has a handful of counts. The rearrangement joins TRBV27 to TRBJ1-2; a weak D match, TRBD1 (6 bases). The CDR3 runs to 14 residues. Germline-derived CDR1 and CDR2 are MNHEY and SMNVEV (reference sequence). Trimming left V 1 base short and J 8 bases short, with 14 bases between. The CDR3 loop reads CASSLYGQRQGYTF. CDR3 in DNA: TGTGCCAGCAGTTTATACGGACAGCGCCAAGGCTACACCTTC.

The chain carries TRBV6-2 or TRBV6-3 and TRBJ1-5; D not certain. The germline V gene encodes CDR1 MNHEY and CDR2 SVGEGT. The V end was cut by 0 bases, the J end by 3 bases, with 9 bases between. The CDR3 is 15 residues long. The CDR3 reads CASSYSNNYNQPQHF. The CDR3 DNA reads as TGTGCCAGCAGTTACTCCAACAACTACAATCAGCCCCAGCATTTT.

This clonotype was seen at least ten times. V usage is TRBV6-2 or TRBV6-3 and J usage is TRBJ2-3, with D hard to call. The CDR3 sequence is 14 residues long. V was shortened by 2 bases and J by 2 bases, with 8 bases between the two germline ends. The germline gives CDR1 MNHEY, CDR2 SVGEGT. CDR3 DNA sequence: TGTGCCAGCAGTTACGGCAAGACCACAGATACGCAGTATTTT. Translation: CASSYGKTTDTQYF.

This clonotype was recorded many times. The chain uses TRBV24-1 and TRBJ2-7; 7 bases are shared with TRBD1. V lost 4 bases, J lost 6 bases, and 5 bases stayed unmatched. The length of the CDR3 is 13 residues. Looked up from germline, CDR1 is KGHDR and CDR2 is SFDVKD. The CDR3 DNA follows: TGTGCCACCAGTGAAAGACAGGGCGTCGAGCAGTACTTC. Protein sequence: CATSERQGVEQYF.

This clonotype appeared many times. The rearrangement uses TRBV7-8 and TRBJ1-4, with D hard to call. V gave up 3 bases and J gave up 8 bases, with 13 bases separating them. Germline lookup yields CDR1 SGHVS and CDR2 FQNEAQ. This CDR3 spans 14 amino acids. The CDR3 nucleotides are TGTGCCAGCAGCTTTGAGCTGGCCGGCGAAAAACTGTTTTTT. Translation gives CASSFELAGEKLFF.

Worth noting for this clonotype: At one of its ends the junction is not consistent with the germline gene, which may arise from a read error. The CDR3 protein is CASSGSGPDTRYF. CDR3 DNA sequence: TGTGCCAGCAGCGGATCCGGACCCGATACGCGGTATTTT. The rearrangement links TRBV9 to TRBJ2-3; no reliable D call. This CDR3 spans 13 amino acids. Germline assignment: CDR1 SGDLS and CDR2 YYNGEE.

This clonotype was detected many times. The chain uses TRBV20-1 and TRBJ1-2; D is perhaps TRBD1 (5 bases). The CDR3 loop spans 14 amino acids. Germline lookup yields CDR1 DFQATT and CDR2 SNEGSKA (reference sequence). V lost 0 bases to trimming and J lost 3 bases, with 11 bases between them. The CDR3 here is CSARDRGADYGYTF. As DNA, the CDR3 is TGCAGTGCTAGAGATCGAGGGGCGGACTATGGCTACACCTTC.